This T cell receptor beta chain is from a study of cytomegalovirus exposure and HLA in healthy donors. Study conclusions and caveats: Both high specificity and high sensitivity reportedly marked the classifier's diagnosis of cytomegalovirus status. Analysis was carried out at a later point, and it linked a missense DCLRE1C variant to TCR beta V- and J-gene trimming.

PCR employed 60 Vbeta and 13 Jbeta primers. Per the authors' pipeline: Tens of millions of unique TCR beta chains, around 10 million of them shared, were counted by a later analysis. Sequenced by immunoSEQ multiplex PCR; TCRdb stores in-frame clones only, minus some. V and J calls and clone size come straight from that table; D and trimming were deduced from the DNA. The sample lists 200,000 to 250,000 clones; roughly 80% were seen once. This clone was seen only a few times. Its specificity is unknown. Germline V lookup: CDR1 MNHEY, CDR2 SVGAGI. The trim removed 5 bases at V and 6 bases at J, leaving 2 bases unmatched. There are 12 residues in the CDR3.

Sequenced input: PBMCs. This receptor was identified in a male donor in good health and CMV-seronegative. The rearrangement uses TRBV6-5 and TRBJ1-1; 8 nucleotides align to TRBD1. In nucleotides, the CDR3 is TGTGCCAGCAGTCAACAGGGGGCTGAAGCTTTCTTT. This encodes CASSQQGAEAFF.